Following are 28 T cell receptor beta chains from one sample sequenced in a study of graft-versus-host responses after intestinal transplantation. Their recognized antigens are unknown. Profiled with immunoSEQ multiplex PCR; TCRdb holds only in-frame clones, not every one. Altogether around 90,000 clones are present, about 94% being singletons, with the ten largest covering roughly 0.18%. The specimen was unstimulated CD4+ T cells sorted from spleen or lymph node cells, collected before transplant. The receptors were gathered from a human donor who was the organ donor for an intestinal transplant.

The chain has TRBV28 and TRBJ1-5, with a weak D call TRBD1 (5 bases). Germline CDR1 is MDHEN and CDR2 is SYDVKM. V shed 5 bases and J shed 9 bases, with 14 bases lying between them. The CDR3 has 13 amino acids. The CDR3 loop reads CASSPPPGRPQHF. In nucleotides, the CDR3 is TGTGCCAGCAGTCCGCCGCCAGGGCGGCCCCAGCATTTT.

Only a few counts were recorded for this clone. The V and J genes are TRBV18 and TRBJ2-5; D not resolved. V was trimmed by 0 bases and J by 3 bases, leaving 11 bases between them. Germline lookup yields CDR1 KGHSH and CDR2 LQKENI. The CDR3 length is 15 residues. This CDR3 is CASSPPVIAEETQYF. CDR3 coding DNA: TGTGCCAGCTCACCACCGGTGATAGCTGAAGAGACCCAGTACTTC.

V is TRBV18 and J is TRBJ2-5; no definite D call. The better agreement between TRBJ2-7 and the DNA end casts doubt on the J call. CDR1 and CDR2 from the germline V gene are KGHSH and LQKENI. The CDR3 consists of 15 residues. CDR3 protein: CASSPPLRQSYEQYF. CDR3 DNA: TGTGCCAGCTCACCACCCCTGCGGCAGTCCTACGAGCAGTACTTC.

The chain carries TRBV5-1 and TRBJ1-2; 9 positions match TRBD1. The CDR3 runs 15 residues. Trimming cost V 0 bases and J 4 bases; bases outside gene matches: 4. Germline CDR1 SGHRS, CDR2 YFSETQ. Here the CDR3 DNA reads TGCGCCAGCAGCTTGGGGCGGGACAGGGTCTATGGCTACACCTTC. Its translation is CASSLGRDRVYGYTF.

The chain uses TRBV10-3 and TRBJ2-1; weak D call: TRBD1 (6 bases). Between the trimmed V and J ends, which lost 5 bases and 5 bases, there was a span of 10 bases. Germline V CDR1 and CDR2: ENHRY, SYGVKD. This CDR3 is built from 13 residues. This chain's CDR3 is CAISTGHNNEQFF. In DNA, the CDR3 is TGTGCCATCAGTACGGGACATAACAATGAGCAGTTCTTC.

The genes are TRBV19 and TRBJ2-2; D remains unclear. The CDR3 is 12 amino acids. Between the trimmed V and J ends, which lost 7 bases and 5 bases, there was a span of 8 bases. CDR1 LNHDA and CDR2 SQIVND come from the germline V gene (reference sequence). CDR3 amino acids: CASTVRTGELFF. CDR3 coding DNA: TGTGCCAGTACCGTACGGACCGGGGAGCTGTTTTTT.

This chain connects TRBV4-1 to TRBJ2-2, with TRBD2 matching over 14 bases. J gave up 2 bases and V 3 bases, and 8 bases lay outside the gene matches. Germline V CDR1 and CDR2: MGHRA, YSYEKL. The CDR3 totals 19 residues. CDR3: CASSHFGLAGGRNTGELFF. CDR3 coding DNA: TGCGCCAGCAGCCACTTCGGACTAGCGGGGGGCCGAAACACCGGGGAGCTGTTTTTT.

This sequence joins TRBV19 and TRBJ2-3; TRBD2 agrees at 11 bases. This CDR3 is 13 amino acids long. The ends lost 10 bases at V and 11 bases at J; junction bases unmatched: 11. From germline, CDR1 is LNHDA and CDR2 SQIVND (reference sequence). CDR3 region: CATTSGVLSVQYF. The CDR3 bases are TGTGCCACGACTAGCGGGGTTCTTAGTGTGCAGTATTTT.

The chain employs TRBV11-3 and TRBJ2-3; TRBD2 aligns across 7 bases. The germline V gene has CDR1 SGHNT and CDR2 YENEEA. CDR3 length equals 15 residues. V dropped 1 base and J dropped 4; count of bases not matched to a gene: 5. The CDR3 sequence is CASSLGRGFADTQYF. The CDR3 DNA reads TGTGCCAGCAGCTTAGGGCGGGGGTTCGCAGATACGCAGTATTTT.

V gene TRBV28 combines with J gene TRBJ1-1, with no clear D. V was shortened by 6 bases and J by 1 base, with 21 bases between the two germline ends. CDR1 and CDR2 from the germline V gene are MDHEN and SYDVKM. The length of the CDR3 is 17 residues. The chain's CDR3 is CASRYAFTRVPNTEAFF. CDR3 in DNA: TGTGCCAGCAGGTATGCATTTACTAGGGTTCCGAACACTGAAGCTTTCTTT.

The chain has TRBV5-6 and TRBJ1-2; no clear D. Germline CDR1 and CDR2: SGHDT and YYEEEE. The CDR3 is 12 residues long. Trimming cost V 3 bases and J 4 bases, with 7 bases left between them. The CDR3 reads CASSYGVYGYTF. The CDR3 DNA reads TGTGCCAGCAGCTATGGGGTCTATGGCTACACCTTC.

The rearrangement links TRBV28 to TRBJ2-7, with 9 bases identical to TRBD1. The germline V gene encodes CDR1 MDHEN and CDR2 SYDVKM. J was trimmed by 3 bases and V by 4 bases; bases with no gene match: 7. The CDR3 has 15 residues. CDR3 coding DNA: TGTGCCAGCAGTTCCGTCGGGACAGGGATCTACGAGCAGTACTTC. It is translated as CASSSVGTGIYEQYF.

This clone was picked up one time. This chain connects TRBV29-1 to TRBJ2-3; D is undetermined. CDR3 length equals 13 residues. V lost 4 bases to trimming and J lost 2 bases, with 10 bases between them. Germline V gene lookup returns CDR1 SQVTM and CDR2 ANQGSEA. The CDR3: CSVVNRNTDTQYF. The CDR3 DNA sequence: TGCAGCGTTGTGAACAGAAACACAGATACGCAGTATTTT.

CDR3 coding DNA: TGTGCCAGCAGTGGGCCCCTGGGGGACTCGAACACCGGGGAGCTGTTTTTT. It specifies CASSGPLGDSNTGELFF. This chain joins TRBV6-4 and TRBJ2-2; TRBD2 is a possible D gene (6 bases). This CDR3 spans 17 amino acids. Germline CDR1 and CDR2: MRHNA and SNTAGT. Trimming left V 4 bases short and J 0 bases short, with 15 bases between.

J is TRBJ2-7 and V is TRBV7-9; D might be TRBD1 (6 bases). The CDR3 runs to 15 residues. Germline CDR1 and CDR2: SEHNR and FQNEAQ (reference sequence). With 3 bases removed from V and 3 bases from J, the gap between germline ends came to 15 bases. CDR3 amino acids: CASSLGTPFYYEQYF. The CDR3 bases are TGTGCCAGCAGCTTGGGGACACCCTTCTACTACGAGCAGTACTTC.

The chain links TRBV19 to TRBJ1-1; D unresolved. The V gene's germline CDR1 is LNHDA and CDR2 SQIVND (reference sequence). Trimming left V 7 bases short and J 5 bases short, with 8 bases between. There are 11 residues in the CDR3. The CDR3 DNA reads TGTGCCAGTACCATAGGGACTGAAGCTTTCTTT. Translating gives CASTIGTEAFF.

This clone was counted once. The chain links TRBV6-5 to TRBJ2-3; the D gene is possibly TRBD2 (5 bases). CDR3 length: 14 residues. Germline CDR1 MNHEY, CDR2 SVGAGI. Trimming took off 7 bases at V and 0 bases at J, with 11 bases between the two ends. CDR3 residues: CASKEWTSTDTQYF. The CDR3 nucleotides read TGTGCCAGCAAAGAGTGGACTAGCACAGATACGCAGTATTTT.

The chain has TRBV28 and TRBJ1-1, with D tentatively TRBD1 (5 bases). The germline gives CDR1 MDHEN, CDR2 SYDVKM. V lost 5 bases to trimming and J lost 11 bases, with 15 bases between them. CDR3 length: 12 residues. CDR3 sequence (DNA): TGTGCCAGCAGTGGGGACGCGGCCAATGCTTTCTTT. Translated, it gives CASSGDAANAFF.

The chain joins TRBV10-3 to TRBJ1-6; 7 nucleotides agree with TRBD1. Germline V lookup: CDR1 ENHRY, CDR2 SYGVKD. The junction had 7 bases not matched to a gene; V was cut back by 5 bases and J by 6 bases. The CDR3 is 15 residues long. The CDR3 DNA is TGTGCCATCAGTTCACTGGGACAGCCTAATTCACCCCTCCACTTT. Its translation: CAISSLGQPNSPLHF.

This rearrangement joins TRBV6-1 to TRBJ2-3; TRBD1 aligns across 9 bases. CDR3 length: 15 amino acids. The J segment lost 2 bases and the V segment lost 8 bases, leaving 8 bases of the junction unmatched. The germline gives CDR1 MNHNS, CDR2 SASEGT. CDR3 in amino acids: CASWAGTGFTDTQYF. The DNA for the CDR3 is TGTGCCAGCTGGGCAGGGACAGGGTTCACAGATACGCAGTATTTT.

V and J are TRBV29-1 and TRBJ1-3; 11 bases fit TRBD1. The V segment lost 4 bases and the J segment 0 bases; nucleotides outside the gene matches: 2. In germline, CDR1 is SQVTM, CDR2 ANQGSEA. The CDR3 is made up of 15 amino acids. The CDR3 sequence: CSVGDRGSSGNTIYF. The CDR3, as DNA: TGCAGCGTTGGGGACAGGGGGTCCTCTGGAAACACCATATATTTT.

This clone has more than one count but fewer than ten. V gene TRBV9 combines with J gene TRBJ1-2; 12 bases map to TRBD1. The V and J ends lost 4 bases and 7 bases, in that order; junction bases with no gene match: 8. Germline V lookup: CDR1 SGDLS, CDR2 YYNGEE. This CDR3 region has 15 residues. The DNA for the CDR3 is TGTGCCAGCAGCTTCCCCGGGACAGGGGGCCGTGGCTACACCTTC. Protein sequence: CASSFPGTGGRGYTF.

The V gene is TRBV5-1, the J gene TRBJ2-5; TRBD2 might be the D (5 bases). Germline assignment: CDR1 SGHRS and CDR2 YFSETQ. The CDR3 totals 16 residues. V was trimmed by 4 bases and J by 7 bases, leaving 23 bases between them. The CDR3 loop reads CASSPGSFTAGGTQYF. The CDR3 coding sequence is TGCGCCAGCAGCCCGGGGTCCTTCACGGCGGGCGGGACCCAGTACTTC.

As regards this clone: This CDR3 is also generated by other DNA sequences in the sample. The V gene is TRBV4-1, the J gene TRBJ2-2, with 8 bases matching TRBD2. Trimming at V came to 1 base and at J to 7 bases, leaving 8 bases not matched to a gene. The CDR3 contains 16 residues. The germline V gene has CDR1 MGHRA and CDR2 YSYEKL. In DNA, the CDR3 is TGCGCCAGCAGCCAAGTTAGCGGGGAGGTGTTCGGGGAGCTGTTTTTT. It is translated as CASSQVSGEVFGELFF.

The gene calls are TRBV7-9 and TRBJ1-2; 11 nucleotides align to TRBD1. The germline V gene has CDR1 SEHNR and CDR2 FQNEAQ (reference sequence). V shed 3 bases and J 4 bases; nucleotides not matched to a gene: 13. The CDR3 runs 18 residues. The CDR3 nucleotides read TGTGCCAGCAGCTTGAAGTCGGACAGGGGGCGTAATACCTATGGCTACACCTTC. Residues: CASSLKSDRGRNTYGYTF.

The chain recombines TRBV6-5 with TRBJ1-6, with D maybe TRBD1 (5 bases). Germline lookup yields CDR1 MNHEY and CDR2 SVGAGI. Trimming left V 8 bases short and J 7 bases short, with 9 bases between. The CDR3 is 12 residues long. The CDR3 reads CASQGWNSPLHF. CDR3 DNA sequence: TGTGCCAGCCAGGGTTGGAATTCACCCCTCCACTTT.

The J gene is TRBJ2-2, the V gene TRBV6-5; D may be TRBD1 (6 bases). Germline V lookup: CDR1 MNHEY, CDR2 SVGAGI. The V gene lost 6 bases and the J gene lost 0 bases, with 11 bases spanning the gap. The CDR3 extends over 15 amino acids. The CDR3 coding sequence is TGTGCCAGCAGAATGACAGGCGCGAACACCGGGGAGCTGTTTTTT. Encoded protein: CASRMTGANTGELFF.

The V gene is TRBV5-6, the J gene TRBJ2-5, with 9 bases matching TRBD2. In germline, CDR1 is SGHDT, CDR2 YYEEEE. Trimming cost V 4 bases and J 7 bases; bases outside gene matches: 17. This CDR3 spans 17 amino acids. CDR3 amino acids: CASSPTHGGGGVGTQYF. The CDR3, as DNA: TGTGCCAGCAGCCCCACTCACGGGGGCGGGGGGGTTGGGACCCAGTACTTC.